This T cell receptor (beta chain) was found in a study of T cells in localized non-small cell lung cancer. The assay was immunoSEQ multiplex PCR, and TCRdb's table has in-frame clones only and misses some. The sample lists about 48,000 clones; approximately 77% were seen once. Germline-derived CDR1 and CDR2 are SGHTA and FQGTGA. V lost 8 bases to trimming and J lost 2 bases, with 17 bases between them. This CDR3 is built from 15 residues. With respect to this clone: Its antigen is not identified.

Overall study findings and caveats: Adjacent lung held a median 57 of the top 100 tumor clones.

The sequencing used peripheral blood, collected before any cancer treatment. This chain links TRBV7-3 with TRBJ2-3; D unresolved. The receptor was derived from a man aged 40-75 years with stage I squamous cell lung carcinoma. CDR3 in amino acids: CASGRGTQITDTQYF. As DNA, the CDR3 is TGTGCCAGCGGAAGAGGTACCCAAATCACAGATACGCAGTATTTT.